This T cell receptor (beta chain) derives from a study of human T cells and chemical hapten exposure. Study in general: Alopecia universalis, totalis or areata was present in patients who were mostly female.

This clonotype was counted between two and nine times. The antigen is not known. Individual cDNA molecules (in the library) carried attached unique molecular identifiers. A single record per CDR3 protein comes from TCRdb applying MiXCR to the RACE reads. This table holds about 250,000 distinct CDR3 sequences, around 7.7% found once. Study outcomes and limitations: Versus controls, expanded TCRs had significantly more large CDR3 similarity clusters.

This CDR3 comprises 17 residues. Looked up from germline, CDR1 is SGHTA and CDR2 is FQGNSA. With 1 base clipped from V and 5 bases from J, the junction kept 9 bases outside the gene matches. Specified time point: pre-sensitization, week 0. Treatment noted: therapeutic diphenylcyclopropenone sensitization with weekly scalp DPC. The clonotype comes from a man aged 18-30 years with alopecia areata. Some clones in this sample may be carry-over from other donors' samples. The V call is TRBV7-2, the J call TRBJ2-2; 8 bases are a match to TRBD1. Sequences were derived from whole blood, sampled in connection with sensitization to the hapten diphenylcyclopropenone (DPC). Written as DNA, the CDR3 is TGTGCCAGCAGCTTAGGCCCTCAGGGGGCAGGTACCGGGGAGCTGTTTTTT. Amino acid sequence: CASSLGPQGAGTGELFF.